The 25 T cell receptor beta chains listed next were all sequenced from one sample in a study of identical twins (dated by TCRdb to about 2016). Library preparation was by 5' RACE. TCRdb shows the sequencer as Illumina HiSeq 2000. In TCRdb, the public reads were trimmed at Q25 with fastp and aligned with MiXCR, with productive beta chains retained. CDR3 protein sequences are deduplicated, and each keeps its most common genes and DNA. The sample contains fewer than 550,000 distinct CDR3 sequences, nearly 15% of them found a single time. The ten largest clones capture roughly 0.46% of the sample. This same sample was also taken into another study, of yellow fever vaccine responses in identical twins.

The sequenced sample was CD4+ T cells sorted from blood. The receptor set was obtained from a woman under 30 in good health.

This clonotype showed up just once. The chain uses TRBV4-1 and TRBJ1-2; 11 positions match TRBD1. CDR1 and CDR2 (germline): MGHRA, YSYEKL. V dropped 3 bases and J dropped 5; count of bases not matched to a gene: 5. The CDR3 runs to 15 residues. CDR3 sequence (DNA): TGCGCCAGCAGCCACCCCGGGACAGGGGGGTATGGCTACACCTTC. It translates to CASSHPGTGGYGYTF.

This rearrangement joins TRBV20-1 to TRBJ1-1, with 8 bases lining up with TRBD1. The germline gives CDR1 DFQATT, CDR2 SNEGSKA (reference sequence). The CDR3 loop spans 12 amino acids. Trimming took 5 bases from V and 6 from J; bases not matched to a gene: 5. In DNA, the CDR3 is TGCAGTGCTCCCGGACAGGGTCCTGAAGCTTTCTTT. Encoded protein: CSAPGQGPEAFF.

This clonotype was seen a few times. This rearrangement joins TRBV10-3 to TRBJ2-1; D gene uncertain. Germline V lookup: CDR1 ENHRY, CDR2 SYGVKD. The CDR3 runs to 14 residues. Trimming cost V 0 bases and J 6 bases, with 9 bases left between them. As DNA, the CDR3 is TGTGCCATCAGTGAGTCTTTTGGTGCCAATGAGCAGTTCTTC. This encodes CAISESFGANEQFF.

This clonotype showed up just a few times. The chain employs TRBV5-1 and TRBJ2-3, with 7 bases matching TRBD2. Germline CDR1 and CDR2: SGHRS and YFSETQ. J was trimmed by 7 bases and V by 0 bases; bases with no gene match: 23. The CDR3 extends over 20 amino acids. The CDR3 region is CASSLAAPAGSPTSRNTQYF. The CDR3 DNA reads TGCGCCAGCAGCTTGGCCGCTCCAGCGGGGAGCCCGACGAGCCGCAATACGCAGTATTTT.

This clonotype occurred a few times. This chain links TRBV28 with TRBJ2-3; 11 bases match TRBD2. Trimming removed 7 bases from V and 3 bases from J; junction bases left unmatched: 9. Germline V gene sequence: CDR1 MDHEN, CDR2 SYDVKM. The CDR3 consists of 16 residues. CDR3 DNA sequence: TGTGCCAGCATCGTCGGGCTAGCGGGGGGAACAGATACGCAGTATTTT. Its protein is CASIVGLAGGTDTQYF.

This clonotype was counted a few times. The V gene is TRBV4-1, the J gene TRBJ2-4, with a weak D call TRBD2 (6 bases). CDR3 size: 14 residues. The V and J ends lost 8 bases and 8 bases respectively, with 19 bases between them. The germline CDR1 and CDR2 sequences are MGHRA and YSYEKL. This CDR3 is CASAQGLGVDIQYF. For the CDR3, the DNA is TGCGCCAGCGCCCAGGGACTGGGGGTGGACATTCAGTACTTC.

This clonotype was counted only a few times. The chain employs TRBV29-1 and TRBJ2-7; D might be TRBD1 or TRBD2, each matching 5 bases. This CDR3 is 13 amino acids long. Germline V CDR1 and CDR2: SQVTM, ANQGSEA. CDR3 DNA sequence: TGCGCGGCCGGTAGGGGAGCCTCCTACGAGCAGTACTTC. Its protein is CAAGRGASYEQYF.

This clonotype has a handful of counts. The V and J genes are TRBV2 and TRBJ2-5; TRBD2 might be the D (5 bases). In germline, CDR1 is SNHLY, CDR2 FYNNEI. The CDR3 has 14 amino acids. V was pared by 6 bases and J by 0 bases, with 11 bases between. The CDR3 spells CASRSPSYQETQYF. The CDR3 DNA sequence: TGTGCCAGCAGGTCCCCTAGCTACCAAGAGACCCAGTACTTC.

A few counts support this clonotype. The gene calls are TRBV20-1 and TRBJ2-3, with D maybe TRBD2 (6 bases). Deletions cut 3 bases from V and 2 bases from J, with 9 bases between. CDR3 length equals 13 residues. CDR1 and CDR2 from the germline V gene are DFQATT and SNEGSKA (reference sequence). CDR3 amino acids: CSASTSFTDTQYF. The CDR3 region has the DNA TGCAGTGCTAGTACTAGCTTCACAGATACGCAGTATTTT.

This clonotype was detected only a few times. J is TRBJ2-3 and V is TRBV11-2, with 9 bases matching TRBD2. V was pared by 1 base and J by 2 bases, with 13 bases of the junction left unmatched. CDR1 is SGHAT, CDR2 FQNNGV, per germline. This CDR3 contains 19 residues. CDR3 in DNA: TGTGCCAGCAGCTTAGGGGGTCGTCAGCGGGGGGTATACACAGATACGCAGTATTTT. Translating it yields CASSLGGRQRGVYTDTQYF.

This rearrangement joins TRBV6-5 to TRBJ1-2; TRBD1 aligns across 9 bases. In germline, CDR1 is MNHEY, CDR2 SVGAGI. This CDR3 spans 16 amino acids. Trimming took 2 bases from V and 4 from J; bases not matched to a gene: 8. DNA of the CDR3: TGTGCCAGCAGTTACGGGAGGGACAGGGTGGGCTATGGCTACACCTTC. This gives the protein CASSYGRDRVGYGYTF.

In this sample, this clonotype turned up a few times. The chain employs TRBV12-3 or TRBV12-4 and TRBJ2-1; 7 bases match TRBD2. This CDR3 is built from 18 residues. V was clipped by 1 base and J by 1 base; unmatched bases: 10. The CDR3 nucleotides are TGTGCCAGCAGTTTAGGATGGGGTAGCGGGCCTTCCTACAATGAGCAGTTCTTC. It encodes CASSLGWGSGPSYNEQFF.

This clonotype has more than one count but fewer than ten. The genes are TRBV4-1 and TRBJ2-3; 7 bases line up with TRBD1. The length of the CDR3 is 15 residues. V shed 2 bases and J 2 bases; nucleotides not matched to a gene: 4. The germline V gene has CDR1 MGHRA and CDR2 YSYEKL. In nucleotides, the CDR3 is TGCGCCAGCAGCCAATCGGGACAGCCCACAGATACGCAGTATTTT. Protein sequence: CASSQSGQPTDTQYF.

V is TRBV2 and J is TRBJ1-6, with 8 bases fitting TRBD1. CDR1 is SNHLY, CDR2 FYNNEI, per germline. Unmatched junction bases numbered 2, after V lost 5 bases and J lost 2 bases. This CDR3 region has 15 residues. The CDR3 DNA reads as TGTGCCAGCAGTCGACAGGGGACCTATAATTCACCCCTCCACTTT. Translation: CASSRQGTYNSPLHF.

This rearrangement joins TRBV12-5 to TRBJ2-3; D unresolved. V gave up 1 base and J gave up 2 bases, with 19 bases separating them. Looked up from germline, CDR1 is LGHNT and CDR2 is FRNRAP. This CDR3 is 18 amino acids long. CDR3 sequence: CASGLGTKGVVFTDTQYF. The CDR3 nucleotides are TGTGCTAGTGGTTTGGGAACTAAGGGTGTGGTGTTCACAGATACGCAGTATTTT. The entire variable domain, with the rest obtained from reference TRBV12-5 and TRBJ2-3, is as follows: DARVTQTPRHKVTEMGQEVTMRCQPILGHNTVFWYRQTMMQGLELLAYFRNRAPLDDSGMPKDRFSAEMPDATLATLKIQPSEPRDSAVYFCASGLGTKGVVFTDTQYFGPGTRLTVL.

This clonotype was observed a handful of times. The rearrangement joins TRBV5-1 to TRBJ2-2, with D perhaps matching TRBD1 (6 bases). Per the germline V gene, CDR1 is SGHRS and CDR2 is YFSETQ. The CDR3 length is 15 residues. V shed 4 bases and J shed 2 bases, with 12 bases lying between them. The CDR3 is CASSPGTINTGELFF. The CDR3 region has the DNA TGCGCCAGCAGCCCCGGGACAATTAACACCGGGGAGCTGTTTTTT.

There are a few counts of this clonotype. This chain uses TRBV7-9 with TRBJ2-7; no firm D call. Trimming cost V 4 bases and J 5 bases, with 9 bases left between them. Looked up from germline, CDR1 is SEHNR and CDR2 is FQNEAQ (reference sequence). CDR3 length: 12 residues. The CDR3 DNA is TGTGCCAGCAGCTCCAGTTCCCACGAGCAGTACTTC. Its translation is CASSSSSHEQYF. The entire variable domain, with the rest obtained from reference TRBV7-9 and TRBJ2-7, is as follows: DTGVSQNPRHKITKRGQNVTFRCDPISEHNRLYWYRQTLGQGPEFLTYFQNEAQLEKSRLLSDRFSAERPKGSFSTLEIQRTEQGDSAMYLCASSSSSHEQYFGPGTRLTVT.

This clonotype came up a few times. The chain combines TRBV5-1 with TRBJ2-3, with D perhaps TRBD1 or TRBD2 (6 bases each). CDR3 length: 13 residues. Germline CDR1 reads SGHRS; CDR2 reads YFSETQ. Deletions cut 5 bases from V and 7 bases from J, with 14 bases between. The CDR3 spells CASRVTGAYTQYF. The CDR3 nucleotides read TGCGCCAGCAGGGTTACGGGGGCGTATACGCAGTATTTT.

The chain uses TRBV12-3 or TRBV12-4 and TRBJ2-7, with D possibly called TRBD1 or TRBD2 (5 bases each). Trimming left V 6 bases short and J 9 bases short, with 24 bases between. The CDR3 loop spans 15 amino acids. CDR3 in amino acids: CASSPSRDGDLGQYF. DNA of the CDR3: TGTGCCAGCAGCCCCTCCCGGGACGGAGACCTCGGGCAGTACTTC.

This clonotype was recorded many times. This chain uses TRBV10-3 with TRBJ2-5; maybe TRBD1 (6 bases). V lost 2 bases to trimming and J lost 2 bases, with 15 bases between them. This CDR3 spans 16 amino acids. Germline CDR1 and CDR2: ENHRY and SYGVKD. CDR3 nucleotide sequence: TGTGCCATCAGTGAGATTCCTGACAGGCAGCAAGAGACCCAGTACTTC. It is translated as CAISEIPDRQQETQYF.

The chain uses TRBV20-1 and TRBJ1-1; D gene unclear. CDR1 DFQATT and CDR2 SNEGSKA come from the germline V gene (reference sequence). Trimming removed 3 bases from V and 0 bases from J, with 11 bases in between. The CDR3 extends over 14 amino acids. The DNA of the CDR3 is TGCAGTGCTAGGGCCCTTTTGATGAACACTGAAGCTTTCTTT. Translation: CSARALLMNTEAFF.

This clonotype was picked up a small number of times. The rearrangement joins TRBV20-1 to TRBJ2-7, with 16 bases fitting TRBD2. CDR1 DFQATT and CDR2 SNEGSKA come from the germline V gene (reference sequence). The CDR3 is 14 residues long. With V trimmed by 4 bases and J by 9 bases, 6 bases remained unmatched. CDR3 in amino acids: CSAKGTSGRVGQYF. As DNA, the CDR3 is TGCAGTGCTAAAGGGACTAGCGGGAGGGTAGGGCAGTACTTC.

This chain uses TRBV9 with TRBJ1-4, with TRBD1 matching over 8 bases. The junction had 6 bases not matched to a gene; V was cut back by 4 bases and J by 7 bases. Germline CDR1 SGDLS, CDR2 YYNGEE. The CDR3 spans 14 residues. CDR3 loop: CASSHGQGVEKLFF. The DNA for the CDR3 is TGTGCCAGCAGCCACGGACAGGGAGTTGAAAAACTGTTTTTT.

V is TRBV5-1 and J is TRBJ2-1; a weak D match, TRBD2 (6 bases). Between the trimmed V and J ends, which lost 1 base and 12 bases, there was a span of 20 bases. The CDR3 extends over 15 amino acids. The V gene's germline CDR1 is SGHRS and CDR2 YFSETQ. This chain's CDR3 is CASSLNALQPGGQFF. The CDR3 coding sequence is TGCGCCAGCAGCTTGAATGCGCTGCAGCCCGGGGGGCAGTTCTTC.

The chain employs TRBV28 and TRBJ1-1; D may be TRBD1 (6 bases). The germline V gene encodes CDR1 MDHEN and CDR2 SYDVKM. This CDR3 comprises 16 residues. The ends were cut back, 4 bases at V and 2 bases at J, with 17 bases in the middle. CDR3 nucleotides: TGTGCCAGCAGTTCCTCCGGCGGAGGGGGAAACACTGAAGCTTTCTTT. Translation gives CASSSSGGGGNTEAFF.